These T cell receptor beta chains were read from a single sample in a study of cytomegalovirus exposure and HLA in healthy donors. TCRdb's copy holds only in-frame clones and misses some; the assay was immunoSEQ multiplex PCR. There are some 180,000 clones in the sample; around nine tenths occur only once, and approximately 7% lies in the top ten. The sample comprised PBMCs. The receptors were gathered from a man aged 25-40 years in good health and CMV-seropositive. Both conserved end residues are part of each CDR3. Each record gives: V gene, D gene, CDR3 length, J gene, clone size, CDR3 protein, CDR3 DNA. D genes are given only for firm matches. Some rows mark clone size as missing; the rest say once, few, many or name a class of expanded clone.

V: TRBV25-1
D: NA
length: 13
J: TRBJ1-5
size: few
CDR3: CATSRAGNQPQHF
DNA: TGTGCCACCTCGAGGGCAGGGAATCAGCCCCAGCATTTT

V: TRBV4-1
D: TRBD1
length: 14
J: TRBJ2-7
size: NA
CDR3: CASSQGQGTYEQYF
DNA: TGCGCCAGCAGCCAAGGACAGGGGACCTACGAGCAGTACTTC

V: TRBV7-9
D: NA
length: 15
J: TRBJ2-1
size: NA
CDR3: CASSLVRTGYNEQFF
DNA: TGTGCCAGCAGCTTAGTACGCACAGGCTACAATGAGCAGTTCTTC

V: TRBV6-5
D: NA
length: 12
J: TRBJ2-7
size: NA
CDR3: CASSYSRYEQYF
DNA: TGTGCCAGCAGTTACTCTCGTTACGAGCAGTACTTC

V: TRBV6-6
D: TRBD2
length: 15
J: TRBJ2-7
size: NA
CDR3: CASSRELAGNHEQYF
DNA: TGTGCCAGCAGTCGGGAATTAGCGGGAAACCACGAGCAGTACTTC

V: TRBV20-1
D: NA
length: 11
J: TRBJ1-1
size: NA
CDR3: CSVGRNTEAFF
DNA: TGCAGTGTCGGTAGGAACACTGAAGCTTTCTTT

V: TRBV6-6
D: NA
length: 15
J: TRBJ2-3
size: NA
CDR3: CASRESVLGADTQYF
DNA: TGTGCCAGCAGAGAATCAGTCCTAGGGGCAGATACGCAGTATTTT

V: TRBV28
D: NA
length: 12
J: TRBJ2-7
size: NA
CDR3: CASSLRQYEQYF
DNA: TGTGCCAGCAGTTTGAGGCAGTACGAGCAGTACTTC

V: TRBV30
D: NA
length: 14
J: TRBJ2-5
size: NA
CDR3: CAWRLAGVVETQYF
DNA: TGTGCCTGGAGATTGGCAGGGGTCGTTGAGACCCAGTACTTC

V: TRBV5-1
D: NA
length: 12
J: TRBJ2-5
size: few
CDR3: CASSSRGMTQYF
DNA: TGCGCCAGCAGCTCGAGGGGAATGACCCAGTACTTC

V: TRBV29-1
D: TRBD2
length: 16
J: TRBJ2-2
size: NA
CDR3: CSIWTSGNANTGELFF
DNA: TGCAGCATCTGGACTAGCGGGAACGCGAACACCGGGGAGCTGTTTTTT

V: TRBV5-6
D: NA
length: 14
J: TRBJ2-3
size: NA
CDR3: CASSLPKVADTQYF
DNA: TGTGCCAGCAGCTTGCCAAAGGTGGCGGATACGCAGTATTTT

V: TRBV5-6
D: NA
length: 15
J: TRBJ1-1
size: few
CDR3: CASRPRYRMNTEAFF
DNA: TGTGCCAGCAGGCCTCGTTACAGAATGAACACTGAAGCTTTCTTT

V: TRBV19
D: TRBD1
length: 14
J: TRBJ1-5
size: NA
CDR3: CASSLGQGYQPQHF
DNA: TGTGCCAGTAGTCTGGGACAGGGGTATCAGCCCCAGCATTTT

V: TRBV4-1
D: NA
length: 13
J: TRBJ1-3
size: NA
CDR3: CASSQAQLDTIYF
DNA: TGCGCCAGCAGCCAAGCACAGTTGGACACCATATATTTT

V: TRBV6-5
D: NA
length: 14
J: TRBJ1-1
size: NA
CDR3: CASSYLQGNTEAFF
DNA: TGTGCCAGCAGTTACTTGCAGGGGAACACTGAAGCTTTCTTT

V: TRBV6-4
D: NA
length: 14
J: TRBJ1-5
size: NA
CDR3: CASEIRDNNQPQHF
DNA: TGTGCCAGCGAAATCCGGGACAATAATCAGCCCCAGCATTTT